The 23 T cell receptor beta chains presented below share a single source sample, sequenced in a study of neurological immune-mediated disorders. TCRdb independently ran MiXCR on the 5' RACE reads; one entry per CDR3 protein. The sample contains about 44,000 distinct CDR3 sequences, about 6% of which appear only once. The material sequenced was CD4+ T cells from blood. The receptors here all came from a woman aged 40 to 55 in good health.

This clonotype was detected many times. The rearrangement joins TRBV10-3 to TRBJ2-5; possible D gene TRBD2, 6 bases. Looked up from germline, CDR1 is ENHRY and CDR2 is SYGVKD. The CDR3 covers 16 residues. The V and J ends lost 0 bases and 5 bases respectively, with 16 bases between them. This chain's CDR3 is CAISESRGRRAETQYF. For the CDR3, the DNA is TGTGCCATCAGTGAGTCGAGAGGGAGGCGTGCGGAGACCCAGTACTTC.

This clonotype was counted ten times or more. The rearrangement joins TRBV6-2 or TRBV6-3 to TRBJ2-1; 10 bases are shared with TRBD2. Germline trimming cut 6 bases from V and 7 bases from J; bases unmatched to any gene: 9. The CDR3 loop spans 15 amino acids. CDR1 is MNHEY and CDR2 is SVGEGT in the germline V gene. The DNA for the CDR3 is TGTGCCAGCAGGACCAGCGGGAGGGCCGGGAATGAGCAGTTCTTC. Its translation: CASRTSGRAGNEQFF.

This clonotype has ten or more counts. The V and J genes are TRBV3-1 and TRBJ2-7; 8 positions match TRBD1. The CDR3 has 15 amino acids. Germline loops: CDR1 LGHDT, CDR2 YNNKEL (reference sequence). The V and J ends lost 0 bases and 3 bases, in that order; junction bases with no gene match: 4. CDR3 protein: CASSQDPGQVYEQYF. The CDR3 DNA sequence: TGTGCCAGCAGCCAAGACCCGGGACAGGTCTACGAGCAGTACTTC.

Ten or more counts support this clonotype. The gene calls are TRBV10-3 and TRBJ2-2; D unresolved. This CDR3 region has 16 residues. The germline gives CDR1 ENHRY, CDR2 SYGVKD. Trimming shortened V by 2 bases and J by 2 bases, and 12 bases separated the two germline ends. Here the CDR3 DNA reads TGTGCCATCAGTGAGAGCGTCACCGGAAACACCGGGGAGCTGTTTTTT. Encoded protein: CAISESVTGNTGELFF.

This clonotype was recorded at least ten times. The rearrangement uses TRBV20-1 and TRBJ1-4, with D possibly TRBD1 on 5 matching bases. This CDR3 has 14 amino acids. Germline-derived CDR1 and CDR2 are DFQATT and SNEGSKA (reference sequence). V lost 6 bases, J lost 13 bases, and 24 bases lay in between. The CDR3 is CSAGPQEHNAGLFF. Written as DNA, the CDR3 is TGCAGTGCAGGCCCACAGGAACATAATGCGGGACTGTTTTTT.

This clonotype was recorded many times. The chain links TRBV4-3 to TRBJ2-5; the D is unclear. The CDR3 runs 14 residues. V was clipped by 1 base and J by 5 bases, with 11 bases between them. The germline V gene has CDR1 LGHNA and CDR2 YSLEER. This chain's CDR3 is CASSQVGVGETQYF. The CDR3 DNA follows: TGCGCCAGCAGCCAAGTCGGCGTAGGTGAGACCCAGTACTTC.

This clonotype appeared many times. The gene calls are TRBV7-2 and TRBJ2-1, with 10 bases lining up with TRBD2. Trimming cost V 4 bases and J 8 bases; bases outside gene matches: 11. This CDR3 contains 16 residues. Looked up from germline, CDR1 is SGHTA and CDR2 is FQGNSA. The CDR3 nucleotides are TGTGCCAGCAGCTCCGTTCAGGCTAGCGGGAGAGATGAGCAGTTCTTC. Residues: CASSSVQASGRDEQFF.

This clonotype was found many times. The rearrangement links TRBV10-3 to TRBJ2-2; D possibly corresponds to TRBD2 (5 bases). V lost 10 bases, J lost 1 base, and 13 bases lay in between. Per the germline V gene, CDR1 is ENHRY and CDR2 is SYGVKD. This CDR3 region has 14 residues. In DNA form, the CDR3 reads TGTGCCACCTCTCAGGAGGTGAACACCGGGGAGCTGTTTTTT. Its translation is CATSQEVNTGELFF.

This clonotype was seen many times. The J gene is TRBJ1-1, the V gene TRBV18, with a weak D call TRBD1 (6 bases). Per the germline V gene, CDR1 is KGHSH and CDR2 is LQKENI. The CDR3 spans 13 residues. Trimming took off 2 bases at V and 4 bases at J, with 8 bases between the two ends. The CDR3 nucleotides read TGTGCCAGCTCACCAACAGGGACCACTGAAGCTTTCTTT. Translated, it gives CASSPTGTTEAFF.

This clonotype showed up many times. CDR3 coding DNA: TGCAGCTATTGGGGGGCCTCCTACGAGCAGTACTTC. It specifies CSYWGASYEQYF. V gene TRBV29-1 combines with J gene TRBJ2-7, with D perhaps TRBD1 or TRBD2 (6 bases each). V lost 8 bases, J lost 0 bases, and 11 bases lay in between. Germline V gives CDR1 SQVTM, CDR2 ANQGSEA. This CDR3 spans 12 amino acids.

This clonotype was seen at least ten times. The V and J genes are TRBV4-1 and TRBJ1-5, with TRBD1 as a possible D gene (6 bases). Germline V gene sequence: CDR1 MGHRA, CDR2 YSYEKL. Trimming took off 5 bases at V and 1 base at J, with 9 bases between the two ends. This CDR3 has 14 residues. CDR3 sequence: CASSIGQSNQPQHF. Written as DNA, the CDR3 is TGCGCCAGCAGCATTGGACAGAGCAATCAGCCCCAGCATTTT.

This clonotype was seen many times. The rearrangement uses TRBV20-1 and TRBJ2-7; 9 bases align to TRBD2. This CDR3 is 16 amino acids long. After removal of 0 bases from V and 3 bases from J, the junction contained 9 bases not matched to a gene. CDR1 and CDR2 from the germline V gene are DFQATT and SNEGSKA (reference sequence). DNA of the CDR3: TGCAGTGCTAGAGATAAAATTGGGACTAGCTTCTACGAGCAGTACTTC. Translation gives CSARDKIGTSFYEQYF.

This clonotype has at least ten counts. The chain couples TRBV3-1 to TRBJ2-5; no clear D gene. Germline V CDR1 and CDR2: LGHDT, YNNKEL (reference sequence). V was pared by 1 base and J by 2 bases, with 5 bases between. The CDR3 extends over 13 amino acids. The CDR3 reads CASSQVLQETQYF. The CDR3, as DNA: TGTGCCAGCAGCCAAGTACTGCAAGAGACCCAGTACTTC.

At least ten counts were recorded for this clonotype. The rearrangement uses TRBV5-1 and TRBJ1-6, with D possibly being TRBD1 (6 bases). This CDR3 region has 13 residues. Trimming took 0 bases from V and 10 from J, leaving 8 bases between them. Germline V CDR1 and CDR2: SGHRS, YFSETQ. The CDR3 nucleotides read TGCGCCAGCAGCTTGGAGGGGGGCTCACCCCTCCACTTT. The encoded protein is CASSLEGGSPLHF.

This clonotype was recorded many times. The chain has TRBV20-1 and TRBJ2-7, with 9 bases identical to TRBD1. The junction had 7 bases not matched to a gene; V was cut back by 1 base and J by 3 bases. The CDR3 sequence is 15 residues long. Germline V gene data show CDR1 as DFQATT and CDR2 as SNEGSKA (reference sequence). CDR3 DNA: TGCAGTGCTAGAGCGACGGGACAGGGACTCTACGAGCAGTACTTC. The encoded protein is CSARATGQGLYEQYF.

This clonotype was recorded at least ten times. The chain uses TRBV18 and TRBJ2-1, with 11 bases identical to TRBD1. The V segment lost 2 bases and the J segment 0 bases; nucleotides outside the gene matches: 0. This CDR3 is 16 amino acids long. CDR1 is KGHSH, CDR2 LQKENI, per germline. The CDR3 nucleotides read TGTGCCAGCTCACCAGGGACAGGGGGCTCCTACAATGAGCAGTTCTTC. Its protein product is CASSPGTGGSYNEQFF. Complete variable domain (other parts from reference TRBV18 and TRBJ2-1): NAGVMQNPRHLVRRRGQEARLRCSPMKGHSHVYWYRQLPEEGLKFMVYLQKENIIDESGMPKERFSAEFPKEGPSILRIQQVVRGDSAAYFCASSPGTGGSYNEQFFGPGTRLTVL.

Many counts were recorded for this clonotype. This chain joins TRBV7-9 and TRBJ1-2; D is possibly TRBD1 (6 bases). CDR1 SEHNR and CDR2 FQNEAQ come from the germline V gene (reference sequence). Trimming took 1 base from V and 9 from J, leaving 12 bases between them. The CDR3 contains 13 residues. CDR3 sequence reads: CASSLEQGGRYTF. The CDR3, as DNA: TGTGCCAGCAGCTTAGAACAGGGCGGGCGCTACACCTTC.

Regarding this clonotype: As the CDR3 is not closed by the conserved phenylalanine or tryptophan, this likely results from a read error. The CDR3 sequence: CSIRDRGKETQYC. The CDR3 DNA is TGCAGCATCCGGGACAGGGGAAAAGAGACCCAGTACTGT. The chain carries TRBV29-1 and TRBJ2-5, with 10 positions matching TRBD1. This CDR3 contains 13 residues. Germline values: CDR1 SQVTM, CDR2 ANQGSEA. The junction had 6 bases not matched to a gene; V was cut back by 8 bases and J by 3 bases.

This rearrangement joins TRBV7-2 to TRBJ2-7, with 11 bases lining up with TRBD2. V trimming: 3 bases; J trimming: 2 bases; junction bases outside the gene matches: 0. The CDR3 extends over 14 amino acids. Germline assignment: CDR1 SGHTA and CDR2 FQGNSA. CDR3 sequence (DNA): TGTGCCAGCAGCTTGACTAGCGGGACCTACGAGCAGTACTTC. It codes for CASSLTSGTYEQYF.

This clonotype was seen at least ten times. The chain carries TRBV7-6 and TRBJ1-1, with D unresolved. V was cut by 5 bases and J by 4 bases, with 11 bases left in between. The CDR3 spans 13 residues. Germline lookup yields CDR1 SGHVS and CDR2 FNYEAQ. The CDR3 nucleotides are TGTGCCAGCAGCCCGAGGGTGGGCACTGAAGCTTTCTTT. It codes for CASSPRVGTEAFF.

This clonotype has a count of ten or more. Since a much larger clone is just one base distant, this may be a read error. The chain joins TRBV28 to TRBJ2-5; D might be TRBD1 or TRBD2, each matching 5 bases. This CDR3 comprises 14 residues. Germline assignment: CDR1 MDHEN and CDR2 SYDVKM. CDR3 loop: CVSNGTPSLETQYF. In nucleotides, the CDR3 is TGTGTCAGCAACGGGACCCCGTCTTTGGAGACCCAGTACTTC.

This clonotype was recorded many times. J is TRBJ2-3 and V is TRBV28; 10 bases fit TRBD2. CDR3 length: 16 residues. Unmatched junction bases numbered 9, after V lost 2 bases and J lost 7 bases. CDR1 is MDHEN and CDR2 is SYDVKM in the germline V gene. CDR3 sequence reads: CASSLGAGGVSHTQYF. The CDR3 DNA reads TGTGCCAGCAGTTTAGGAGCGGGAGGGGTCAGCCATACGCAGTATTTT.

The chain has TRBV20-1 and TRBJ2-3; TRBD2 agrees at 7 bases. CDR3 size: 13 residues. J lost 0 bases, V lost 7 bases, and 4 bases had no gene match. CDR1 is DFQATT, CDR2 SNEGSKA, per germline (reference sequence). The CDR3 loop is CSGPSGSTDTQYF. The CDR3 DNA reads TGCAGTGGACCTAGCGGTAGCACAGATACGCAGTATTTT.